This T cell receptor (beta chain) was captured in a study of control samples from healthy donors and cancer patients. In germline, CDR1 is SGHNT, CDR2 YYREEE (reference sequence). The CDR3 covers 17 residues. With V trimmed by 3 bases and J by 1 base, 4 bases remained unmatched. The assay was immunoSEQ multiplex PCR, and TCRdb's table has in-frame clones only and misses some. The profile covers under 300,000 clones, with more than 65% appearing a single time and less than 15% taken by the ten largest. The specimen sequenced was PBMCs. The TCR sequence derives from a woman aged 55 to 70 with lung cancer. V usage is TRBV5-4 and J usage is TRBJ2-3; the match to TRBD2 covers 14 bases. The CDR3 nucleotides read TGTGCCAGCAGCTCGACTAGCGGGGGGGGAGGCACAGATACGCAGTATTTT. Its translation is CASSSTSGGGGTDTQYF.